This TCR beta chain stems from a study of blood T cell repertoires in COVID-19. About the study: PBMCs, B-cell-depleted T cells, or T cells provided the cDNA or gDNA that made up the material.

Sequencing was performed with immunoSEQ multiplex PCR; in TCRdb, only in-frame clones are kept and a portion is missing. The repertoire has about 140,000 clones, 84% of them found once; the top ten carry 5% to 7.5%. In germline, CDR1 is KGHDR, CDR2 SFDVKD. CDR3 size: 18 residues. J gave up 6 bases and V 3 bases, and 13 bases lay outside the gene matches. This sequence joins TRBV24-1 and TRBJ2-1; 10 nucleotides line up with TRBD1. This clonotype was obtained from a human donor in a cohort sampled during active COVID-19. Material: peripheral blood. The CDR3 here is CATSDMGRDRGRGNEQFF. DNA of the CDR3: TGTGCCACCAGTGATATGGGGAGGGACAGGGGTAGGGGCAATGAGCAGTTCTTC.